This TCR beta chain was captured by sequencing in a study of tumor and adjacent non-tumor tissue in lung cancer. This sample's RNA came from whole unsorted tissue. V lost 1 base and J 4 bases, leaving 13 bases between the germline ends. Germline V lookup: CDR1 MNHNS, CDR2 SASEGT. This CDR3 spans 15 amino acids. The library came from three nested PCR rounds adapted from ARM-PCR protocols. TCRdb re-called the multiplex PCR reads with MiXCR, one entry per CDR3 protein. The table lists about 68,000 distinct CDR3 sequences, approximately 63% of them singletons. This TCR came from a man aged 45-65 years with non-small cell lung cancer. The sequencing sample was made of lung tumor tissue. The rearrangement joins TRBV6-1 to TRBJ1-1; D not resolved. CDR3: CASSEDRGDVTEAFF. The CDR3 DNA is TGTGCCAGCAGTGAAGATCGGGGTGATGTCACTGAAGCTTTCTTT.